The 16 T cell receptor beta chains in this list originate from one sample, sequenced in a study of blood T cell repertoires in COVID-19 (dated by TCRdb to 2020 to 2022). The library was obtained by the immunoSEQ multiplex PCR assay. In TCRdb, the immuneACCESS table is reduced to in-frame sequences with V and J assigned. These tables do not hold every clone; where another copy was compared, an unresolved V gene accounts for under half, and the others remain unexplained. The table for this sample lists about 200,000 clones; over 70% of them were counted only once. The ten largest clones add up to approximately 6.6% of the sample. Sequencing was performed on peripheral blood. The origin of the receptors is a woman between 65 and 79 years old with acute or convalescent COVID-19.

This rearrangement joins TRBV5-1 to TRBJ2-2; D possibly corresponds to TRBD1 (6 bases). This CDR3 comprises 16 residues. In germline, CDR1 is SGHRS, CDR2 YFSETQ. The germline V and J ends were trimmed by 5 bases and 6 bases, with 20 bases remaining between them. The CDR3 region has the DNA TGCGCCAGCAGGATCCCAACAGGGAGCGTTGCCGGGGAGCTGTTTTTT. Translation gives CASRIPTGSVAGELFF.

CDR3 sequence (DNA): TGTGCCAGCAGTTTATCGTATCGGTCAGGGCAATCTGGGGCCAACGTCCTGACTTTC. Encoded protein: CASSLSYRSGQSGANVLTF. The V gene is TRBV27, the J gene TRBJ2-6, with D perhaps matching TRBD1 (5 bases). The ends were cut back, 0 bases at V and 1 base at J, with 16 bases in the middle. Looked up from germline, CDR1 is MNHEY and CDR2 is SMNVEV (reference sequence). The CDR3 has 19 residues.

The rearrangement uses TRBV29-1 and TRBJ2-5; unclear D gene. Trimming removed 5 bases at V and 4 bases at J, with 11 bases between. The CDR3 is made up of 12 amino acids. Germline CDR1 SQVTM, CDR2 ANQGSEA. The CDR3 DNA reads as TGCAGCGTTCAAACCGAGGTAGAGACCCAGTACTTC. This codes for CSVQTEVETQYF.

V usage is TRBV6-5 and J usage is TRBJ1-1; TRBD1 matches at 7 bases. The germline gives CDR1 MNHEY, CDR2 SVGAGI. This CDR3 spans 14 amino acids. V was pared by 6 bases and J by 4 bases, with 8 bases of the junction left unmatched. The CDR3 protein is CASSPFDRVTEAFF. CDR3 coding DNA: TGTGCCAGCAGCCCATTCGACAGGGTCACTGAAGCTTTCTTT.

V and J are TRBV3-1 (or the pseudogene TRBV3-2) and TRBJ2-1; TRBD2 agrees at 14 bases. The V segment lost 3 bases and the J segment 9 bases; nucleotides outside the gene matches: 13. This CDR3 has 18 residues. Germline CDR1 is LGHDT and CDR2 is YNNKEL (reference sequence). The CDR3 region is CASSHGLAGGPLGSEQFF. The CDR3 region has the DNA TGTGCCAGCAGCCATGGACTAGCGGGGGGCCCTCTTGGGAGTGAGCAGTTCTTC.

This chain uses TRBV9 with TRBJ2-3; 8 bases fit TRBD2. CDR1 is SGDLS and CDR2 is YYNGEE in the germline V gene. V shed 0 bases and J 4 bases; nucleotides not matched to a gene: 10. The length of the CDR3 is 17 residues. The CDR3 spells CASSVGASGGGADTQYF. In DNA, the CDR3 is TGTGCCAGCAGCGTAGGGGCTTCCGGGGGGGGAGCAGATACGCAGTATTTT.

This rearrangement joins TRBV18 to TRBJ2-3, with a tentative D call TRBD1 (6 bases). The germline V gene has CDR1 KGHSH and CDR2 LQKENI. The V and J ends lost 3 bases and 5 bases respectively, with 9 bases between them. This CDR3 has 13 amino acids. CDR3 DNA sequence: TGTGCCAGCTCACCCCTACAGGGAGATACGCAGTATTTT. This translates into CASSPLQGDTQYF. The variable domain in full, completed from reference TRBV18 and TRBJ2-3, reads NAGVMQNPRHLVRRRGQEARLRCSPMKGHSHVYWYRQLPEEGLKFMVYLQKENIIDESGMPKERFSAEFPKEGPSILRIQQVVRGDSAAYFCASSPLQGDTQYFGPGTRLTVL.

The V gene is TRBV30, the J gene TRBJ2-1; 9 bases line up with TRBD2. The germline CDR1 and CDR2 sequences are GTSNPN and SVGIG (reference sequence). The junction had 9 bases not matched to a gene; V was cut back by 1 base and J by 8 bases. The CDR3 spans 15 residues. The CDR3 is CAWSASGGWEYEQFF. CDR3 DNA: TGTGCCTGGAGTGCGAGCGGGGGGTGGGAGTATGAGCAGTTCTTC.

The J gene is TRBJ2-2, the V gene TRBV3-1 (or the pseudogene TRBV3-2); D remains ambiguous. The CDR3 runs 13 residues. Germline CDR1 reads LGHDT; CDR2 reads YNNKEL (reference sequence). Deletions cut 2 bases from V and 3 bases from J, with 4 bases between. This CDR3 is CASSQSDTGELFF. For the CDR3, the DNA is TGTGCCAGCAGCCAAAGCGACACCGGGGAGCTGTTTTTT.

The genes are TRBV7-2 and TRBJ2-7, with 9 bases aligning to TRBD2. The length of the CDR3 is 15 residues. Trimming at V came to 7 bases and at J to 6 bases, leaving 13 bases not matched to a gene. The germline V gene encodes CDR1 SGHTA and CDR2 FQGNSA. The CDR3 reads CASTLLRGGTGEQYF. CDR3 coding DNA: TGTGCCAGCACCCTTTTGCGGGGGGGCACGGGCGAGCAGTACTTC.

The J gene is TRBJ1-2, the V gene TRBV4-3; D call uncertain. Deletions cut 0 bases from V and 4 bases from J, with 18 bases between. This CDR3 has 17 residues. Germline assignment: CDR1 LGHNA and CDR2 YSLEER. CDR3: CASSQDYISKAGYGYTF. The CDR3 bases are TGCGCCAGCAGCCAAGATTATATTTCTAAGGCGGGCTATGGCTACACCTTC.

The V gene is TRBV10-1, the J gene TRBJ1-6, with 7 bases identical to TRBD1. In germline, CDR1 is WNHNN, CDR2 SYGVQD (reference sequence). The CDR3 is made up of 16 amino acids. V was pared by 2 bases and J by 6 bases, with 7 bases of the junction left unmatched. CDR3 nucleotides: TGCGCCAGCAGTGAGGACAGGGAAGGGGTTAATTCACCCCTCCACTTT. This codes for CASSEDREGVNSPLHF.

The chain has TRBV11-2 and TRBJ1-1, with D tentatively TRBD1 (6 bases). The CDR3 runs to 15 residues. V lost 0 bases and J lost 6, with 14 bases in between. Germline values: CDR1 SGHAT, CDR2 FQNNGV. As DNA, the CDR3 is TGTGCCAGCAGCTTAGAATCGGGGGGCGTATCTGAAGCTTTCTTT. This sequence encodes CASSLESGGVSEAFF.

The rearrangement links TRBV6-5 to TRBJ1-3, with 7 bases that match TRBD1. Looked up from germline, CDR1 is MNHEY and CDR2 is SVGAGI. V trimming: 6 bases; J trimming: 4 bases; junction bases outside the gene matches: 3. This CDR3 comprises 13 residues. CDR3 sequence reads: CASSDRVGNTIYF. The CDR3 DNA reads TGTGCCAGCAGCGACAGGGTAGGAAACACCATATATTTT.

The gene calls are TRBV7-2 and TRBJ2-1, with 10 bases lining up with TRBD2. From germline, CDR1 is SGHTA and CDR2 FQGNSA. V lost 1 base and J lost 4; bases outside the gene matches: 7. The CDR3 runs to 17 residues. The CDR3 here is CASSLGPPTSGYNEQFF. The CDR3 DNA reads TGTGCCAGCAGCTTAGGTCCCCCGACTAGCGGGTACAATGAGCAGTTCTTC.

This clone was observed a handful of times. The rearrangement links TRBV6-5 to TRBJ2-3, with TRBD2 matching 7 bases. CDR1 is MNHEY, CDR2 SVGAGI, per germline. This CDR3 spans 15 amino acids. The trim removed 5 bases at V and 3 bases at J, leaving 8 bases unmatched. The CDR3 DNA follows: TGTGCCAGCAGTAAGAGGACTAGTGGTACAGATACGCAGTATTTT. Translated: CASSKRTSGTDTQYF.